This entry features one T cell receptor beta chain sequence. What it binds is not known. Germline V gene sequence: CDR1 MNHNS, CDR2 SASEGT. V was pared by 8 bases and J by 2 bases, with 9 bases between. The CDR3 consists of 12 residues. The entry originates in a study of OX40 agonist ivuxolimab in advanced cancers. Across the whole study: Ivuxolimab is a fully human IgG2 antibody that activates OX40 (CD134). Cancers in dose escalation were hepatocellular, melanoma, renal cell and head and neck. Whole-study results and caveats: The study observed clonal expansion of CD4+ and CD8+ blood T cells by week 6 at 0.1 to 3.0 mg/kg. Some of the lowest clonal expansion was seen in partial responders at 0.1-3.0 mg/kg.

Some clones are missing from TCRdb's copy, which holds only in-frame ones; the method was immunoSEQ multiplex PCR. Of tens of thousands of clones in the sample, approximately 91% were seen once. This rearrangement joins TRBV6-1 to TRBJ1-2; D ambiguous. The specimen was CD4+ or CD8+ T cells sorted from blood, collected in a trial of the OX40 agonist ivuxolimab. This receptor was taken from an adult with an advanced solid tumor such as melanoma, head and neck, liver or kidney cancer. As DNA, the CDR3 is TGTGCCAGCCATGATCCCAACTATGGCTACACCTTC. Its translation: CASHDPNYGYTF.